What follows is one TCR beta chain and its context. Documented time point: before trial treatment. Donors received nivolumab, ipilimumab, aspirin, low-dose cyclophosphamide and low-dose radiotherapy. Advanced solid tumors without tumor-infiltrating lymphocytes were required for inclusion. J lost 0 bases, V lost 0 bases, and 1 base had no gene match. Germline CDR1 is GTSNPN and CDR2 is SVGIG (reference sequence). The CDR3 spans 14 residues. TRAV- and TRBV-specific primers, spanning alpha and beta chains, primed first-strand cDNA. Over 20 PCR cycles, TCRs were amplified from a constant-region primer and V-primer adapter. TCRdb processed the reads anew with MiXCR; each CDR3 protein has one entry. The table shows some 71,000 distinct CDR3 sequences, with about a third occurring only once. The entry originates in a study of low-dose radiotherapy and immunotherapy resistance in tumors.

The gene calls are TRBV30 and TRBJ2-7, with 8 bases matching TRBD1. This receptor was identified in a female donor with ovarian cancer. Material: PBMCs, obtained before treatment. CDR3 amino acids: CAWSVTGVSYEQYF. CDR3 coding DNA: TGTGCCTGGAGTGTGACAGGGGTCTCCTACGAGCAGTACTTC.